The entry below gives a single T cell receptor (beta chain) sequence along with its context. What it binds is not known. The CDR3 spans 14 residues. The V and J ends lost 4 bases and 1 base respectively, with 9 bases between them. The germline V gene has CDR1 LGHNA and CDR2 YNFKEQ. The sample belongs to a study of graft-versus-host responses after intestinal transplantation. Findings and caveats of the study: Patients with graft-donor T cell macrochimerism had high graft-versus-host to host-versus-graft clonal ratios in allografts. Researchers found GvH clones in recipient marrow, and some showed up first in ileum or blood. Peak levels of circulating GvH clones tracked with early post-transplant HvG declines.

The data were produced by immunoSEQ multiplex PCR, yet TCRdb's version contains in-frame clones alone and is incomplete. The profile covers about 130,000 clones, with 80% to 95% appearing a single time and approximately 0.2% taken by the ten largest. The sequenced sample was unstimulated CD4+ T cells sorted from spleen or lymph node cells, obtained before intestinal transplant. The TCR was taken from a human donor who received an intestinal transplant. The chain recombines TRBV4-2 with TRBJ2-3; D not resolved. CDR3: CASSPDLGTDTQYF. The CDR3, as DNA: TGTGCCAGCAGCCCGGACCTAGGCACAGATACGCAGTATTTT.